The 8 T cell receptor beta chains in this list originate from one sample, sequenced in a study of regulatory T cells in long-lasting Graves disease. This sample's time point: newly diagnosed GD, antithyroid drugs for less than 3 months. PBMC RNA served as the TCR library source. Relying on iRepertoire HTBI primers and Arm-PCR of CDR3 regions, the team built TCR beta libraries. One entry per CDR3 protein, called by TCRdb with MiXCR from the multiplex PCR reads. The sample lists hundreds of thousands of distinct CDR3 sequences, approximately 13% occurring once. These data also featured in a second study, about T cells in Graves' hyperthyroidism and ophthalmopathy.

The sequenced sample was peripheral blood mononuclear cells (PBMCs), obtained at new diagnosis, from a patient treated with antithyroid drugs. The source is a man aged 30-40 years with Graves disease.

This clonotype was seen at least ten times. The gene calls are TRBV7-3 and TRBJ1-5; D unresolved. The V end lost 5 bases, the J end lost 0 bases, and 17 bases lay between the germline ends. The germline gives CDR1 SGHTA, CDR2 FQGTGA. CDR3 length: 17 residues. The CDR3 sequence: CASSLMSPEYSNQPQHF. The CDR3 bases are TGTGCCAGCAGCCTAATGTCGCCAGAATATAGCAATCAGCCCCAGCATTTT.

Many counts were recorded for this clonotype. This chain uses TRBV6-5 with TRBJ2-5, with D possibly being TRBD1 (6 bases). The germline V gene encodes CDR1 MNHEY and CDR2 SVGAGI. The CDR3 extends over 14 amino acids. The V end lost 4 bases, the J end lost 0 bases, and 9 bases lay between the germline ends. The CDR3 is CASSFWTDQETQYF. In DNA, the CDR3 is TGTGCCAGCAGTTTTTGGACAGACCAAGAGACCCAGTACTTC.

Concerning this clonotype itself: This may be a read error, as it is one base from a much larger clone. The CDR3 is CAWTGRDGEKLFF. For the CDR3, the DNA is TGTGCCTGGACAGGGCGCGATGGAGAAAAACTGTTTTTT. The chain uses TRBV30 and TRBJ1-4; D perhaps matches TRBD1 (5 bases). Trimming removed 4 bases at V and 8 bases at J, with 14 bases between. The length of the CDR3 is 13 residues. CDR1 and CDR2 (germline): GTSNPN, SVGIG (reference sequence). The entire variable domain, with the rest obtained from reference TRBV30 and TRBJ1-4, is as follows: SQTIHQWPATLVQPVGSPLSLECTVEGTSNPNLYWYRQAAGRGLQLLFYSVGIGQISSEVPQNLSASRPQDRQFILSSKKLLLSDSGFYLCAWTGRDGEKLFFGSGTQLSVL.

As concerns this clonotype: Its ends do not fully match the called genes, so a read error is possible. The V and J genes are TRBV14 and TRBJ2-1, with 12 nucleotides matching TRBD2. Per germline, CDR1 SGHDN and CDR2 FVKESK. The CDR3 has 14 amino acids. The CDR3 DNA sequence: TGTGCCAGCAGCCAAGACATGGGCACTAGCGGGAGGTCCTTC. Translation gives CASSQDMGTSGRSF.

This chain connects TRBV30 to TRBJ2-5; no clear D. The V end was cut by 5 bases, the J end by 1 base, with 8 bases between. The length of the CDR3 is 12 residues. Germline V gene data show CDR1 as GTSNPN and CDR2 as SVGIG (reference sequence). The CDR3 region is CAWGPFQETQYF. CDR3 in DNA: TGTGCCTGGGGACCCTTCCAAGAGACCCAGTACTTC.

This clonotype was counted a few times. The J gene is TRBJ2-1, the V gene TRBV6-1, with 7 bases matching TRBD2. CDR3 length: 14 amino acids. The V gene's germline CDR1 is MNHNS and CDR2 SASEGT. V lost 7 bases and J lost 1; bases outside the gene matches: 4. The CDR3 spells CASTRTSSYNEQFF. The CDR3 coding sequence is TGTGCCAGCACCAGGACTAGTTCCTACAATGAGCAGTTCTTC.

This clonotype appeared a single time. A read error may produce the germline difference seen at one junction end. This chain connects TRBV11-2 to TRBJ2-5; D gene uncertain. The CDR3 spans 11 residues. Germline V gene lookup returns CDR1 SGHAT and CDR2 FQNNGV. CDR3 protein: CASSLQETQCF. CDR3 sequence (DNA): TGTGCCAGCAGCCTTCAAGAGACCCAGTGCTTC.

This clonotype was recorded a few times. The J gene is TRBJ2-3, the V gene TRBV20-1, with 10 bases that match TRBD2. The V gene end was trimmed by 6 bases and the J gene end by 6 bases; junction bases not matched to a gene: 12. The CDR3 is 15 amino acids. Germline V CDR1 and CDR2: DFQATT, SNEGSKA (reference sequence). The CDR3 DNA follows: TGCAGTGCCTCCGGACTAGCGGAGGGGGGGGATACGCAGTATTTT. Translating gives CSASGLAEGGDTQYF.